This entry concerns a single T cell receptor beta chain. Trimming took 2 bases from V and 4 from J, leaving 8 bases between them. The CDR3 is made up of 13 amino acids. Germline V CDR1 and CDR2: MNHEY, SVGAGI. Sequenced by immunoSEQ multiplex PCR; TCRdb stores in-frame clones only, minus some. The sample includes roughly 14,000 clones, roughly 80% of them seen just once. These data belong to a study of T cells in tumors after PD-1 blockade. Study-wide context: Either cemiplimab 350 mg every 2 weeks or pembrolizumab 200 mg every 3 weeks was given.

Material: PBMCs, obtained after anti-PD-1 treatment. The origin of this receptor is a human donor with basal cell carcinoma. The rearrangement links TRBV6-5 to TRBJ1-2; no firm D call. The CDR3 region is CASSYEDSYGYTF. The DNA for the CDR3 is TGTGCCAGCAGTTACGAGGATTCCTATGGCTACACCTTC.